The present T cell receptor (beta chain) was sequenced within a study of blood T cell repertoires in COVID-19. Profiling relied on immunoSEQ multiplex PCR, and the TCRdb table lists in-frame clones only, not all of them. The table has about 95,000 clones, around 87% seen once. Trimming shortened V by 7 bases and J by 4 bases, and 17 bases separated the two germline ends. The CDR3 spans 16 residues. The germline gives CDR1 SEHNR, CDR2 FQNEAQ (reference sequence). The sequence was obtained from a human donor in a cohort sampled during active COVID-19. The rearrangement uses TRBV7-9 and TRBJ1-6, with D tentatively TRBD1 (5 bases). Sequencing was carried out using peripheral blood. The DNA for the CDR3 is TGTGCCAGCAAGGGACTGATGTTGGGATATAATTCACCCCTCCACTTT. Its translation is CASKGLMLGYNSPLHF.